A selection of T cell receptor beta chains follows, all from one sample in a study of T cells after yellow fever vaccination. TCRdb ran MiXCR on the 5' RACE reads and lists one entry per CDR3 protein. The data hold 95,000 to 150,000 distinct CDR3 sequences, with around 7.7% observed a single time. This sample comprised CD4+ T cells sorted from PBMCs, obtained around 10 days after the first yellow fever vaccination. Receptor source: a young man who received the YFV17D yellow fever vaccine. Both conserved end residues are part of each CDR3. D genes are given only for firm matches. Size tells how often a clone was seen (once, few, many) or the class of an expanded clone, and some rows leave it out.

J gene	clone size	D gene	V gene	CDR3 DNA	CDR3 protein
TRBJ2-7	many	NA	TRBV25-1	TGTGCCAGCAGTCCCTCCGGGGAGGTGGGTGAGCAGTACTTC	CASSPSGEVGEQYF
TRBJ2-3	many	TRBD2	TRBV4-2	TGTGCCAGCAGCCCAGTAGCGGGGGCGTCAGATACGCAGTATTTT	CASSPVAGASDTQYF
TRBJ1-4	many	TRBD1	TRBV6-1	TGTGCCAGCAGTAAACAGGGGGGGTTCCGGGAAAAACTGTTTTTT	CASSKQGGFREKLFF
TRBJ2-1	many	NA	TRBV5-1	TGCGCCAGCAGCTTGACAGGACTTAACAATGAGCAGTTCTTC	CASSLTGLNNEQFF
TRBJ1-3	many	NA	TRBV11-2	TGTGCCAGCAGCTTAGAAGGGTTCGGGGTAAATAGAAACACCATATATTTT	CASSLEGFGVNRNTIYF
TRBJ1-1	many	NA	TRBV5-4	TGTGCCAGCAGTCACCCCCGGGCAGGTAACACTGAAGCTTTCTTT	CASSHPRAGNTEAFF
TRBJ2-5	many	NA	TRBV27	TGTGCCAGCAGCCCAATTTCTCCAGAGACCCAGTACTTC	CASSPISPETQYF
TRBJ2-3	many	NA	TRBV5-4	TGTGCCAGCAGCTTGGTTTGGGCAGATACGCAGTATTTT	CASSLVWADTQYF
TRBJ1-1	NA	NA	TRBV6-2/TRBV6-3	TGTGCCAGCAGCCATAATGGTCGGAGTGAAGCTTTCTTT	CASSHNGRSEAFF
TRBJ2-6	NA	NA	TRBV29-1	TGCAGCGTCTGGCCGGGGTCTGGGGCCAACGTCCTGACTTTC	CSVWPGSGANVLTF
TRBJ2-2	many	NA	TRBV12-3/TRBV12-4	TGTGCCAGCAGTTTATTCGGACAAAACACCGGGGAGCTGTTTTTT	CASSLFGQNTGELFF
TRBJ2-5	few	NA	TRBV20-1	TGCAGTGCTAGAGATTATCCTAGCCAAGAGACCCAGTACTTC	CSARDYPSQETQYF
TRBJ1-5	many	TRBD1	TRBV28	TGTGCCAGCAGTCACCCGACAGGGTATCAGCCCCAGCATTTT	CASSHPTGYQPQHF
TRBJ1-2	many	NA	TRBV4-3	TGCGCCAGCAGCCAAGATTGGGGGCACTATGGCTACACCTTC	CASSQDWGHYGYTF
TRBJ2-2	medium-sized	NA	TRBV7-6	TGTGCCAGCAGCTTAGTGAGGGGCGTCACCGGGGAGCTGTTTTTT	CASSLVRGVTGELFF
TRBJ2-1	many	NA	TRBV24-1	TGTGCCACTCAGGGGAACAATGAGCAGTTCTTC	CATQGNNEQFF
TRBJ1-2	many	NA	TRBV4-1	TGCGCCAGCAGCCACCCCGGGACGGTATCCTATGGCTACACCTTC	CASSHPGTVSYGYTF
TRBJ2-7	many	NA	TRBV7-2	TGTGCCAGCAGCACGCAACAGGGAAACGAGCAGTACTTC	CASSTQQGNEQYF
TRBJ2-2	NA	NA	TRBV3-1	TGTGCCATCAGCCAAGCCGGGGAGCTGTTTTTT	CAISQAGELFF
TRBJ2-4	many	NA	TRBV27	TGTGCCACCGCCGGGGGACTCCAAAACATTCAGTACTTC	CATAGGLQNIQYF
TRBJ2-2	many	NA	TRBV7-2	TGTGCCAGCAGCTTAGTGTCCAGGACCGGGGAGCTGTTTTTT	CASSLVSRTGELFF
TRBJ1-1	few	NA	TRBV2	TGTGCCAGCAGACCTGGAAGCCAGAACACTGAAGCTTTCTTT	CASRPGSQNTEAFF
TRBJ2-5	many	NA	TRBV20-1	TGCAGTGCTTTCGCCGAGGAGACCCAGTACTTC	CSAFAEETQYF
TRBJ2-1	many	NA	TRBV28	TGTGCCAGCAGTTTATCGGGCTTAATTACCCAATATGAGCAGTTCTTC	CASSLSGLITQYEQFF
TRBJ1-1	many	NA	TRBV6-2/TRBV6-3	TGTGCCAGCAGTTACTCTCGGATACTGAACACTGAAGCTTTCTTT	CASSYSRILNTEAFF
TRBJ2-2	NA	NA	TRBV5-4	TGTGCCAGCAGCCCCCGCCATACCGGGGAGCTGTTTTTT	CASSPRHTGELFF
TRBJ2-5	many	NA	TRBV20-1	TGCAGTGCTAGTAGGAGCGCCTTAAAGACCCAGTACTTC	CSASRSALKTQYF
TRBJ1-1	many	NA	TRBV20-1	TGCAGTGGCGGGGGGCCGAACACTGAAGCTTTCTTT	CSGGGPNTEAFF
TRBJ2-1	many	NA	TRBV7-2	TGTGCCAGCAGCCGTTCCGGCTCCCCCAGAAATGAGCAGTTCTTC	CASSRSGSPRNEQFF
TRBJ2-1	many	TRBD1	TRBV29-1	TGCAGCGAGGGGACAGGCTACAATGAGCAGTTCTTC	CSEGTGYNEQFF
TRBJ2-4	many	NA	TRBV7-9	TGTGCCAGCAGCCCCCCTAGCAGCGACATTCAGTACTTC	CASSPPSSDIQYF
TRBJ2-7	NA	TRBD2	TRBV13	TGTGCCAGCAGCTTAGAGCGGGGACTAGCGGGGGGGAGGTACGAGCAGTACTTC	CASSLERGLAGGRYEQYF
TRBJ2-7	many	TRBD2	TRBV7-2	TGTGCCAGCAGCTTAGGCGGGGGGACTTCGGGGGAGCAGTACTTC	CASSLGGGTSGEQYF
TRBJ1-5	NA	TRBD1	TRBV20-1	TGCAGTGCTAGGGGCGGACAGGGACCGACATGGCCCCAGCATTTT	CSARGGQGPTWPQHF
TRBJ1-6	many	NA	TRBV12-3/TRBV12-4	TGTGCCAGCAGTCCCAGGGGCGGGGGAGGCTATAATTCACCCCTCCACTTT	CASSPRGGGGYNSPLHF
TRBJ2-5	many	NA	TRBV4-3	TGCGCCAGCAGCCAAGCCCTCCCCGCAGGGGGGAGTAATACCCAGTACTTC	CASSQALPAGGSNTQYF
TRBJ2-2	many	NA	TRBV7-9	TGTGCCAGCACCCTCTTTTCCCCCGCGAACACCGGGGAGCTGTTTTTT	CASTLFSPANTGELFF
TRBJ1-3	NA	NA	TRBV6-5	TGTGCCAGCAGCCACCAAGACTTAACAGGGTTCGGAAACACCATATATTTT	CASSHQDLTGFGNTIYF
TRBJ2-3	few	NA	TRBV5-1	TGCGCCAGCAGCTTGACAGGCGTTGGGACAGATACGCAGTATTTT	CASSLTGVGTDTQYF
TRBJ2-2	many	NA	TRBV5-1	TGCGCCAGCAGCTTGGCCGTCGGGGCCGGGGAGCTGTTTTTT	CASSLAVGAGELFF
TRBJ1-1	few	TRBD1	TRBV5-1	TGCGCCAGCAGCTTGGACAGGGGGGCTGAAGCTTTCTTT	CASSLDRGAEAFF
TRBJ1-5	many	NA	TRBV6-2/TRBV6-3	TGTGCCAGCACCTACTGGGGGGATCAGCCCCAGCATTTT	CASTYWGDQPQHF
TRBJ1-2	many	NA	TRBV12-3/TRBV12-4	TGTGCCAGCAGTTTCCTGGGGAGCTATGGCTACACCTTC	CASSFLGSYGYTF
TRBJ2-5	many	NA	TRBV7-8	TGTGCCAGCAGCTCTATGAACCGGGAGACCCAGTACTTC	CASSSMNRETQYF
TRBJ2-7	many	NA	TRBV5-1	TGCGCCAGCATGGGTTCTACGAACGAGCAGTACTTC	CASMGSTNEQYF
TRBJ1-1	NA	NA	TRBV18	TGTGCCAGCTCACTGTCGGGCCGTAACACTGAAGCTTTCTTT	CASSLSGRNTEAFF
TRBJ2-5	many	TRBD1	TRBV20-1	TGCAGTGCTAGTATCCGAGGGGGCAAGGAGACCCAGTACTTC	CSASIRGGKETQYF
TRBJ2-3	many	NA	TRBV5-1	TGCGCCAGCAGCGACGGACAGGCGGAGGGTACGCAGTATTTT	CASSDGQAEGTQYF
TRBJ1-3	many	NA	TRBV4-1	TGCGCCAGCAGCCAAGGGCCGGGCCGGCGCTCTGGAAACACCATATATTTT	CASSQGPGRRSGNTIYF
TRBJ2-5	many	NA	TRBV9	TGTGCCAGCAGCGGGGGGGGCTGGGAAGAGACCCAGTACTTC	CASSGGGWEETQYF
TRBJ1-1	few	NA	TRBV15	TGTGCCACCAGCAGAGAAATTGATTTGAACACTGAAGCTTTCTTT	CATSREIDLNTEAFF
TRBJ1-2	many	NA	TRBV5-5	TGTGCCAGCAGCTCGGAACAGGGATGGCGGGGCTACACCTTC	CASSSEQGWRGYTF
TRBJ2-7	many	NA	TRBV7-9	TGTGCCAGCAGCTCTCGGAGAATGACGAGTGGACCCTTCCTCTACGAGCAGTACTTC	CASSSRRMTSGPFLYEQYF
TRBJ2-7	many	TRBD1	TRBV25-1	TGTGCCAGCAGTGTACAGGGGAACGAGCAGTACTTC	CASSVQGNEQYF
TRBJ2-3	few	NA	TRBV7-3	TGTGCCAGCAGCTTAACTCCTACAGATACGCAGTATTTT	CASSLTPTDTQYF
TRBJ1-1	many	NA	TRBV5-1	TGCGCCAGCAGCTTGGATTCGGGGTTCGGCTACGGAGACGTAATGAACACTGAAGCTTTCTTT	CASSLDSGFGYGDVMNTEAFF
TRBJ2-1	many	NA	TRBV5-1	TGCGCCAGCGGCCCCCAGGCTGGCCCTTACAATGAGCAGTTCTTC	CASGPQAGPYNEQFF